This T cell receptor (beta chain) was retrieved from a study of vaccination and CD4 T cells after COVID-19. Study context: Taking of post-vaccine samples occurred a median about 72 days after dose two (range 14 to 241).

The CDR3 covers 14 residues. V lost 5 bases and J 2 bases, leaving 13 bases between the germline ends. On this clonotype itself: Its antigen is not identified.

Cultured CD4+ T cell DNA underwent sequencing with the Oncomine TCR Beta short-read assay. From the PCR reads, TCRdb called clonotypes with MiXCR, one entry per CDR3 protein. The profile covers about 21,000 distinct CDR3 sequences, with over 50% appearing a single time and around a sixth taken by the ten largest. As for treatment: roughly ten-day PBMC culture with coronavirus spike peptide pools or control peptides (ViraFEST assay). Sequenced material: CD4+ T cells from blood, cultured in vitro. The clonotype comes from a human donor who had recovered from COVID-19. V usage is TRBV12-3 or TRBV12-4 and J usage is TRBJ2-7; D unresolved. The CDR3 nucleotides read TGTGCCAGCAGTCAAAGGTTCGGTACCTACGAGCAGTACTTC. As protein: CASSQRFGTYEQYF.